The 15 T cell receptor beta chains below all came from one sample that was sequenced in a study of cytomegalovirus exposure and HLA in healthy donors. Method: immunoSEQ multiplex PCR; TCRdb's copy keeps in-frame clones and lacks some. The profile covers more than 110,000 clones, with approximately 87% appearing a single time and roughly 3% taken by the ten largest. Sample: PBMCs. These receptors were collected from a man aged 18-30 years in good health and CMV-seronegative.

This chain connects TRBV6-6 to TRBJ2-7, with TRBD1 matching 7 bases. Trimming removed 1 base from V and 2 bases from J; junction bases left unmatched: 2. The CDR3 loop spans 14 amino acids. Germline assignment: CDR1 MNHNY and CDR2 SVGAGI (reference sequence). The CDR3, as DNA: TGTGCCAGCAGTTACTTCCAGGGGGCCTACGAGCAGTACTTC. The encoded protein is CASSYFQGAYEQYF.

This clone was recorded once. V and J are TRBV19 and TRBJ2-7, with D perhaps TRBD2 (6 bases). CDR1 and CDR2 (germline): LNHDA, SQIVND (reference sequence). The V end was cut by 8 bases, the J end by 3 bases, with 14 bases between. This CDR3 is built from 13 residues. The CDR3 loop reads CASSPWGVYEQYF. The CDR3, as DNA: TGTGCCAGTTCCCCTTGGGGGGTCTACGAGCAGTACTTC. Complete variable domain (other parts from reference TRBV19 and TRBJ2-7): DGGITQSPKYLFRKEGQNVTLSCEQNLNHDAMYWYRQDPGQGLRLIYYSQIVNDFQKGDIAEGYSVSREKKESFPLTVTSAQKNPTAFYLCASSPWGVYEQYFGPGTRLTVT.

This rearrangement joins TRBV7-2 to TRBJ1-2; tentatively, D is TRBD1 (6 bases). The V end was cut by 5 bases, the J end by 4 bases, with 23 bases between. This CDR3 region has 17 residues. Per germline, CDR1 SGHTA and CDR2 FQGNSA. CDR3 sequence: CASSPSTGGVPFYGYTF. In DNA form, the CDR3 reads TGTGCCAGCAGCCCCTCGACGGGGGGCGTCCCTTTCTATGGCTACACCTTC.

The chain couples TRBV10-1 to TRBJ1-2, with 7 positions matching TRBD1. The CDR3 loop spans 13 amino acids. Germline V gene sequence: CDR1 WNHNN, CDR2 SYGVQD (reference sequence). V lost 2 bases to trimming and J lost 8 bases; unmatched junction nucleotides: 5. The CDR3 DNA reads TGCGCCAGCAGTGAGGAGACAGGGAACGGCTACACCTTC. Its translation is CASSEETGNGYTF.

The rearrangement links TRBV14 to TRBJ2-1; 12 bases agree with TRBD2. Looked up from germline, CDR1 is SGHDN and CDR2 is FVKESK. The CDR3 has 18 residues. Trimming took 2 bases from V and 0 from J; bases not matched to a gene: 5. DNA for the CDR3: TGTGCCAGCAGCCAATTCCTAGCGGGGGGGCACTCCTACAATGAGCAGTTCTTC. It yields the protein CASSQFLAGGHSYNEQFF.

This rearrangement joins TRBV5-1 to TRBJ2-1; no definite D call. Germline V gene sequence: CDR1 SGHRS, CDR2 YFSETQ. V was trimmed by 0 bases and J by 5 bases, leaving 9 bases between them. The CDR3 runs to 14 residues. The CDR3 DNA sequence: TGCGCCAGCAGCTTGGTACGTACGGACAATGAGCAGTTCTTC. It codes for CASSLVRTDNEQFF.

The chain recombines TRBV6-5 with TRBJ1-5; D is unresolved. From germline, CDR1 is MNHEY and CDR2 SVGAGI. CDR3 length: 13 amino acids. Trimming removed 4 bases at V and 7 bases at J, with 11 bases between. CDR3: CASSFEPRQPQHF. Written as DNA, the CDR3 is TGTGCCAGCAGTTTTGAACCTAGACAGCCCCAGCATTTT.

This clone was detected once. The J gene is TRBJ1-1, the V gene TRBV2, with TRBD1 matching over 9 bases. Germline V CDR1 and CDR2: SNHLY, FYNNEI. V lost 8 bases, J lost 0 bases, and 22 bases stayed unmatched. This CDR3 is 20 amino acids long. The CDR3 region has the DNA TGTGCCAGCGATACAGGTCCCGGGACAGGGAACCAGTACTTGAACACTGAAGCTTTCTTT. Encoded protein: CASDTGPGTGNQYLNTEAFF.

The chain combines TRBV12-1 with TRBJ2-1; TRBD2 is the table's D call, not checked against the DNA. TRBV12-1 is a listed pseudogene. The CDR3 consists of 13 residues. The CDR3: CASSSGRVNEQFF. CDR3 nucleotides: TGTGCCAGCAGCTCCGGGAGGGTGAATGAGCAGTTCTTC.

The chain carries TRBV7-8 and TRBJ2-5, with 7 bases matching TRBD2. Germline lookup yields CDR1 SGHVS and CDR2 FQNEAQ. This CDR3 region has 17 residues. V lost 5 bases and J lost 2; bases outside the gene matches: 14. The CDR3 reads CASSIMTTAGLQETQYF. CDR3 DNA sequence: TGTGCCAGCAGCATAATGACGACAGCGGGGTTGCAAGAGACCCAGTACTTC.

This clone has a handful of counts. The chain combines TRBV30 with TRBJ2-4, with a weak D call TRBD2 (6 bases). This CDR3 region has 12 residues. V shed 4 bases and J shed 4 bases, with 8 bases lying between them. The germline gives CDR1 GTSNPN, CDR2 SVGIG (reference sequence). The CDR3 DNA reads TGTGCCTGGAACCGGGAGAAAAACATTCAGTACTTC. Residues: CAWNREKNIQYF.

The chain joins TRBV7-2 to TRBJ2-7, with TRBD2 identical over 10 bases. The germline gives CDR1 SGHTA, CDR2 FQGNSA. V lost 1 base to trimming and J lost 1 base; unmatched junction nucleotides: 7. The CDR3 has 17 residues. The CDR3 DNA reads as TGTGCCAGCAGCTTAGTCCTAGCGGGGGCAAAATCCTACGAGCAGTACTTC. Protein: CASSLVLAGAKSYEQYF.

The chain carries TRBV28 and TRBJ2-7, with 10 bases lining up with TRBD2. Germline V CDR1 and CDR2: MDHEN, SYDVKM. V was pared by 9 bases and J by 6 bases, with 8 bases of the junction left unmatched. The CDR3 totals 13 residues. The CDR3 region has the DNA TGTGCCAGTGGACTAGCGGACTTTGGCGAGCAGTACTTC. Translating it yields CASGLADFGEQYF. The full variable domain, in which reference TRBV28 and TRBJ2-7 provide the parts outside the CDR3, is DVKVTQSSRYLVKRTGEKVFLECVQDMDHENMFWYRQDPGLGLRLIYFSYDVKMKEKGDIPEGYSVSREKKERFSLILESASTNQTSMYLCASGLADFGEQYFGPGTRLTVT.

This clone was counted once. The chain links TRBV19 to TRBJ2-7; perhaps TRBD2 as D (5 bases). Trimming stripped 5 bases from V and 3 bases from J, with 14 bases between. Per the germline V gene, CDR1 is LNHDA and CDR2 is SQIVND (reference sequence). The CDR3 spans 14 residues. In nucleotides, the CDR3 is TGTGCCAGTAGTCACCGAGGGCGGTACTACGAGCAGTACTTC. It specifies CASSHRGRYYEQYF.

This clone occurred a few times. The CDR3, as DNA: TGTGCCATCAGTGAGTCCCATTTCTCCCAGGGCTACACCTTC. This gives the protein CAISESHFSQGYTF. The gene calls are TRBV10-3 and TRBJ1-2; D gene uncertain. V was shortened by 0 bases and J by 8 bases, with 13 bases between the two germline ends. The germline V gene has CDR1 ENHRY and CDR2 SYGVKD. This CDR3 is built from 14 residues.